A selection of T cell receptor beta chains follows, all from one sample in a study of Tregs in tolerant kidney transplant recipients. Libraries were prepared by immunoSEQ multiplex PCR; TCRdb keeps only in-frame clonotypes and omits some of them. There are about 110,000 clones in the sample; around 87% occur only once, and 0.34% lies in the top ten. This sample comprised CD4+ T cells from blood, obtained before the transplant. All receptors derive from a human donor who received a combined kidney and bone marrow transplant. Each CDR3 is given with its conserved first and last residue. The order of the fields is V gene, J gene, D gene, CDR3 length, clone size, CDR3 protein, CDR3 DNA. D genes are given only for firm matches. Clone sizes are given selectively: once, few, many, or a class where the clone is expanded.

TRBV9	TRBJ2-1	-	16	-	CASSVAPLGPRGEQFF	TGTGCCAGCAGCGTAGCCCCCCTAGGTCCCCGGGGTGAGCAGTTCTTC
TRBV5-1	TRBJ1-1	-	14	-	CASSPDRPSPGAFF	TGCGCCAGCAGCCCCGACAGGCCCTCACCAGGAGCTTTCTTT
TRBV7-9	TRBJ1-1	TRBD1	13	-	CASSYQQGAEAFF	TGTGCCAGCAGCTATCAACAGGGGGCTGAAGCTTTCTTT
TRBV28	TRBJ1-3	TRBD1	16	-	CASSPPLPGQGNTIYF	TGTGCCAGCAGTCCACCGTTACCGGGACAGGGGAACACCATATATTTT
TRBV2	TRBJ2-2	TRBD2	15	-	CASSKLAGGDGELFF	TGTGCCAGCAGCAAACTAGCGGGAGGGGACGGGGAGCTGTTTTTT
TRBV6-5	TRBJ1-3	-	13	once	CASSSDIGNTIYF	TGTGCCAGCAGTTCCGACATTGGAAACACCATATATTTT
TRBV6-4	TRBJ1-3	-	15	few	CASSPDTSSGNTIYF	TGTGCCAGCAGTCCGGACACCAGCTCTGGAAACACCATATATTTT
TRBV29-1	TRBJ2-7	-	12	-	CSVEDPGYEQYF	TGCAGCGTTGAAGATCCGGGCTACGAGCAGTACTTC
TRBV7-8	TRBJ2-7	TRBD1	15	-	CASSPGPGQSYEQYF	TGTGCCAGCAGCCCCGGTCCGGGACAGTCCTACGAGCAGTACTTC
TRBV27	TRBJ1-2	-	11	few	CASSSADGYTF	TGTGCCAGCAGTTCCGCGGATGGCTACACCTTC
TRBV19	TRBJ2-3	TRBD2	16	-	CASSTYRPGGTDTQYF	TGTGCCAGTAGTACCTACAGACCCGGGGGGACAGATACGCAGTATTTT
TRBV10-1	TRBJ2-7	-	17	few	CASSGTTRGKLGYEQYF	TGCGCCAGCAGTGGGACCACACGGGGTAAGCTGGGCTACGAGCAGTACTTC
TRBV27	TRBJ2-1	TRBD1	13	-	CASSLAGGDEQFF	TGTGCCAGCAGTTTAGCAGGGGGCGATGAGCAGTTCTTC
TRBV5-1	TRBJ1-1	-	16	-	CASSLEPGLVNTEAFF	TGCGCCAGCAGCTTGGAGCCAGGGTTGGTGAACACTGAAGCTTTCTTT
TRBV27	TRBJ2-5	-	11	-	CASSSGGPQYF	TGTGCCAGCAGTTCCGGGGGGCCCCAGTACTTC
TRBV6-1	TRBJ1-1	TRBD1	14	-	CASSEEGARTEAFF	TGTGCCAGCAGTGAAGAGGGGGCCCGCACTGAAGCTTTCTTT
TRBV5-6	TRBJ1-1	TRBD1	17	-	CASSLMSGDRVNTEAFF	TGTGCCAGCAGCTTGATGTCAGGGGACAGGGTGAACACTGAAGCTTTCTTT
TRBV5-6	TRBJ1-3	-	15	-	CASSLSRFSGNTIYF	TGTGCCAGCAGCTTGTCACGGTTCTCTGGAAACACCATATATTTT
TRBV5-4	TRBJ2-2	-	15	-	CASSHPWPNTGELFF	TGTGCCAGCAGTCATCCCTGGCCGAACACCGGGGAGCTGTTTTTT
TRBV11-3	TRBJ1-1	-	16	-	CASSHRRGVMNTEAFF	TGTGCCAGCAGCCACCGACGGGGGGTGATGAACACTGAAGCTTTCTTT
TRBV5-1	TRBJ2-1	-	12	-	CASSPPANEQFF	TGCGCCAGCAGCCCGCCCGCGAATGAGCAGTTCTTC
TRBV28	TRBJ2-5	-	14	-	CASSLQRLQETQYF	TGTGCCAGCAGTTTACAGAGACTCCAAGAGACCCAGTACTTC
TRBV4-1	TRBJ1-3	-	17	-	CASSQEVPGSRGNTIYF	TGCGCCAGCAGCCAAGAGGTTCCAGGGTCTCGTGGAAACACCATATATTTT
TRBV2	TRBJ2-5	-	14	-	CASNRRRDQETQYF	TGTGCCAGCAACCGAAGGAGGGACCAAGAGACCCAGTACTTC
TRBV19	TRBJ1-4	-	13	-	CASSDSLNEKLFF	TGTGCCAGTAGTGACAGCCTAAATGAAAAACTGTTTTTT
TRBV10-1	TRBJ2-1	-	15	-	CASSEALEGYNEQFF	TGCGCCAGCAGTGAGGCCCTTGAGGGCTACAATGAGCAGTTCTTC
TRBV19	TRBJ1-2	-	13	-	CASRQGPNYGYTF	TGTGCCAGTAGGCAGGGGCCTAACTATGGCTACACCTTC
TRBV4-1	TRBJ1-1	-	15	-	CASSPPGGGSAEAFF	TGCGCCAGCAGCCCTCCAGGCGGGGGTAGCGCTGAAGCTTTCTTT
TRBV7-9	TRBJ1-1	-	14	-	CASSKAGGGTEAFF	TGTGCCAGCAGCAAGGCCGGCGGGGGGACTGAAGCTTTCTTT
TRBV5-1	TRBJ2-7	-	12	-	CASSLNSYEQYF	TGCGCCAGCAGCCTTAATAGCTACGAGCAGTACTTC
TRBV7-2	TRBJ2-7	-	16	-	CASSSVSGSLSYEQYF	TGTGCCAGCAGCTCAGTTTCGGGTAGTCTTAGCTACGAGCAGTACTTC
TRBV5-1	TRBJ1-4	-	16	-	CASSLGAGNSGEKLFF	TGCGCCAGCAGCTTGGGGGCCGGGAATTCCGGTGAAAAACTGTTTTTT
TRBV6-1	TRBJ2-5	-	13	-	CASFGGLGETQYF	TGTGCCAGCTTCGGGGGGCTGGGGGAGACCCAGTACTTC
TRBV5-1	TRBJ1-6	-	15	-	CASSLESSYNSPLHF	TGCGCCAGCAGCTTGGAGAGCTCCTATAATTCACCCCTCCACTTT
TRBV18	TRBJ1-4	-	16	-	CASSPRLSGGQEKLFF	TGTGCCAGCTCACCCCGCCTCTCGGGGGGCCAGGAAAAACTGTTTTTT
TRBV2	TRBJ1-2	-	12	-	CASSDEQGGYTF	TGTGCCAGCAGTGACGAACAGGGAGGCTACACCTTC
TRBV7-2	TRBJ2-1	-	13	-	CASSRGPINEQFF	TGTGCCAGCAGCCGTGGCCCGATAAATGAGCAGTTCTTC
TRBV28	TRBJ1-5	TRBD1	17	-	CASSLTGTVMGDQPQHF	TGTGCCAGCAGTTTAACCGGGACAGTAATGGGGGATCAGCCCCAGCATTTT
TRBV27	TRBJ2-2	TRBD1	15	-	CASRAGTGYTGELFF	TGTGCCAGCAGGGCCGGGACAGGGTACACCGGGGAGCTGTTTTTT